A single T cell receptor (beta chain) is shown here with its context. The target of this receptor is not known. Base qualities are not at hand, and no much larger clone is one base apart. Library prep was done by the immunoSEQ multiplex PCR assay. TCRdb took this table from immuneACCESS and kept in-frame rearrangements with V and J called. Such tables lack part of the clones; where checked against another copy, unresolved V genes explain under half of the gap, and the rest is unexplained. Present in this sample are about 82,000 clones, roughly 78% of which were seen just once. Of the sample, over 13% is held by the ten largest clones. This sample was included in a study of radiotherapy plus CTLA-4 blockade in lung cancer listed by TCRdb under 2018. About the study as a whole: Among enrolled patients, roughly 20% had an objective response and 25% to 35% reached disease control. Points the paper makes about the study in general: After treatment with radiotherapy and ipilimumab, TCR clones that originated in tumors expanded in peripheral blood. Early dynamic changes in blood T cell clones, together with increased serum interferon-beta after radiation, were reported as the strongest predictors of response.

V is shortened by 2 bases, J by 2 bases, and the region joining them spans 4 bases. The CDR3 contains 12 residues, cysteine and phenylalanine counted. This entry keeps only the CDR3 DNA: 36 bases, framed from base 1. CDR1 and CDR2 are read off the germline V gene as MNHNS and SASEGT. In this study, focal radiation therapy paired with CTLA-4 blockade (ipilimumab) was tested in patients who had chemo-refractory metastatic non-small-cell lung cancer. The sequences come from peripheral blood, collected from a patient treated with radiotherapy plus ipilimumab. The chain is encoded by TRBV6-1 joined to TRBJ2-7; the D segment cannot be called with confidence. This clonotype was sampled from a human donor with non-small cell lung cancer that progressed on radiotherapy plus ipilimumab. The CDR3 region has the sequence CASSERPYEQYF. The sequence in DNA is TGTGCCAGCAGTGAAAGGCCCTACGAGCAGTACTTC.